A single sample is the source of the 2 T cell receptor beta chains below, sequenced in a study of T-cell memory formation after mild COVID-19. TCRdb called the 5' RACE reads again in MiXCR, with one record for every CDR3 protein. The data contain roughly 250,000 distinct CDR3 sequences, approximately 16% of them singletons. The source material was PBMCs or a T cell subset sorted from them (not recorded which). Receptors originate from a man between 18 and 29 years old who had mild COVID-19 (a few samples of this study predate the infection). Cell type and time point are not known.

This chain's CDR3 is CAISLTGHTGELFF. In DNA form, the CDR3 reads TGTGCCATCAGTTTGACAGGGCACACCGGGGAGCTGTTTTTT. This chain connects TRBV10-3 to TRBJ2-2, with 7 nucleotides matching TRBD1. Trimming took 5 bases from V and 3 from J; bases not matched to a gene: 3. The CDR3 contains 14 residues. Per the germline V gene, CDR1 is ENHRY and CDR2 is SYGVKD.

Note on this clonotype: It may be a read error: a sequence one base away is much more abundant. The chain couples TRBV11-2 to TRBJ1-2; D not certain. The germline CDR1 and CDR2 sequences are SGHAT and FQNNGV. This CDR3 spans 11 amino acids. Trimming took 3 bases from V and 1 from J, leaving 0 bases between them. This chain's CDR3 is CASSFNYGYTF. CDR3 bases: TGTGCCAGCAGCTTTAACTATGGCTACACCTTC.